This T cell receptor (beta chain) is from a study of blood T cell repertoires in COVID-19. Study context: Nucleic acid was either cDNA or gDNA, and it came from T cells, B-cell-depleted T cells, or PBMCs.

In the original workflow: Amplifying reference gene primers gave estimates of nucleated cell counts. Clones were read by immunoSEQ multiplex PCR, and TCRdb kept only the in-frame ones, dropping some. That table gives V, J and clone size, and the DNA gave D and trimming. The sample shows around 130,000 clones, 82% of them seen only once. The trim removed 2 bases at V and 5 bases at J, leaving 5 bases unmatched. Per germline, CDR1 KGHSH and CDR2 LQKENI. This CDR3 has 16 residues. The chain employs TRBV18 and TRBJ2-2; 10 positions match TRBD2. Sequencing was performed on peripheral blood. The receptor comes from a human donor in a cohort sampled during active COVID-19. This CDR3 reads CASSPASGGRTGELFF. The CDR3 bases are TGTGCCAGCTCACCAGCTAGCGGGGGACGAACCGGGGAGCTGTTTTTT.